This T cell receptor beta chain appears in the sequencing data of a study of blood T cell repertoires in COVID-19. Study context: COVID-19 samples, acute and convalescent, were from the United States, Italy and Spain. T cells, B-cell-depleted T cells, or PBMCs provided the cDNA or gDNA that served as material.

Germline values: CDR1 MNHEY, CDR2 SMNVEV (reference sequence). The V and J ends lost 2 bases and 2 bases respectively, with 15 bases between them. The CDR3 extends over 16 amino acids. Original processing methods: Scientists estimated how many nucleated cells there were by amplifying reference gene primers. Data came from immunoSEQ multiplex PCR; TCRdb stores just in-frame clones and leaves some out. V, J and clone size were drawn from that table, and D and trimming were deduced from the DNA. This sample has about 300,000 clones, with more than 70% found just once. The receptor comes from a woman in her fifties or sixties with acute or convalescent COVID-19. The chain is built from TRBV27 and TRBJ1-1; weak D call: TRBD1 (6 bases). Material for sequencing was peripheral blood. As DNA, the CDR3 is TGTGCCAGCAGTTTAGAGTTCGGCAGGGGTAACACTGAAGCTTTCTTT. Its translation is CASSLEFGRGNTEAFF.